Listed here are 22 T cell receptor beta chains from one sample, sequenced in a study of siplizumab effects on memory and regulatory T cells (dated by TCRdb to between 2018 and 2021). The library relied on the immunoSEQ multiplex PCR assay. Here the immuneACCESS table is served through TCRdb, limited to in-frame sequences with V and J called. Missing clones are a known gap in these copies; in checked studies unresolved V genes cover under half, and the rest lacks a known reason. Counted in this sample were about 100,000 clones; about 90% of them appeared once. In total, the top ten clones hold 0.15% of the sample. Sample: CD4+ T cells sorted from blood. The receptors stem from a human donor in good health.

The chain uses TRBV7-2 and TRBJ2-7; perhaps TRBD1 as D (6 bases). The CDR3 is 13 residues long. The V and J ends lost 5 bases and 7 bases respectively, with 15 bases between them. The germline V gene has CDR1 SGHTA and CDR2 FQGNSA. The CDR3 reads CASSPQGTGEQYF. CDR3 bases: TGTGCCAGCAGCCCACAGGGAACCGGGGAGCAGTACTTC.

In this sample, this clone turned up a few times. The chain combines TRBV5-4 with TRBJ2-3, with D perhaps matching TRBD2 (7 bases). V was shortened by 4 bases and J by 6 bases, with 12 bases between the two germline ends. The CDR3 contains 13 residues. Germline CDR1 is SGHNT and CDR2 is YYREEE (reference sequence). CDR3 sequence reads: CASSGGAWDTQYF. The CDR3 DNA sequence: TGTGCCAGCAGCGGGGGGGCCTGGGATACGCAGTATTTT.

The gene calls are TRBV27 and TRBJ1-1; 8 positions agree with TRBD1. Germline loops: CDR1 MNHEY, CDR2 SMNVEV (reference sequence). The CDR3 runs 13 residues. V trimming: 6 bases; J trimming: 1 base; junction bases outside the gene matches: 1. The chain's CDR3 is CASRQGGNTEAFF. DNA for the CDR3: TGTGCCAGCAGACAGGGGGGGAACACTGAAGCTTTCTTT.

The chain is built from TRBV11-2 and TRBJ2-1; 11 nucleotides align to TRBD1. The CDR3 contains 17 residues. The trim removed 3 bases at V and 4 bases at J, leaving 8 bases unmatched. Germline V gives CDR1 SGHAT, CDR2 FQNNGV. CDR3 sequence: CASSFGSGTGGYNEQFF. CDR3 in DNA: TGTGCCAGCAGCTTTGGCTCCGGGACAGGGGGGTACAATGAGCAGTTCTTC.

V gene TRBV19 combines with J gene TRBJ1-2; D call uncertain. This CDR3 has 14 residues. The germline V gene has CDR1 LNHDA and CDR2 SQIVND (reference sequence). Between the trimmed V and J ends, which lost 6 bases and 5 bases, there was a span of 16 bases. The CDR3 DNA reads as TGTGCCAGTAGCAGCAGAGAGGGTTCATATGGCTACACCTTC. It codes for CASSSREGSYGYTF.

CDR3 nucleotide sequence: TGTGCCAGCCGGAGAACTAGCGGGGGAGACAATGAGCAGTTCTTC. Amino acid sequence: CASRRTSGGDNEQFF. This sequence joins TRBV10-3 and TRBJ2-1, with 11 nucleotides matching TRBD2. This CDR3 has 15 residues. Germline CDR1 reads ENHRY; CDR2 reads SYGVKD. Losses at the gene ends were 10 bases for V and 5 bases for J; bases not matched to a gene: 10.

The chain joins TRBV11-3 to TRBJ1-3; D is unresolved. Trimming took 0 bases from V and 4 from J, leaving 7 bases between them. Germline V CDR1 and CDR2: SGHNT, YENEEA. The CDR3 is 14 residues long. CDR3 coding DNA: TGTGCCAGCAGCTTAGATGTGGAAGGAAACACCATATATTTT. This translates into CASSLDVEGNTIYF. Full variable domain (missing parts from reference TRBV11-3 and TRBJ1-3): EAGVVQSPRYKIIEKKQPVAFWCNPISGHNTLYWYLQNLGQGPELLIRYENEEAVDDSQLPKDRFSAERLKGVDSTLKIQPAELGDSAVYLCASSLDVEGNTIYFGEGSWLTVV.

The rearrangement joins TRBV5-1 to TRBJ2-5; D unresolved. From germline, CDR1 is SGHRS and CDR2 YFSETQ. The CDR3 is made up of 14 amino acids. V lost 0 bases and J lost 3, with 9 bases in between. The CDR3 reads CASSLEARKETQYF. As DNA, the CDR3 is TGCGCCAGCAGCTTGGAAGCCAGAAAAGAGACCCAGTACTTC.

This clone appeared once. This chain links TRBV9 with TRBJ2-5, with D perhaps assigned TRBD1 or TRBD2 (5 bases each). With 4 bases removed from V and 4 bases from J, the gap between germline ends came to 11 bases. Looked up from germline, CDR1 is SGDLS and CDR2 is YYNGEE. The CDR3 extends over 13 amino acids. The CDR3 nucleotides read TGTGCCAGCAGCTCACCGGGACGAGAGACCCAGTACTTC. This gives the protein CASSSPGRETQYF.

The chain uses TRBV6-1 and TRBJ2-5; D unresolved. CDR1 MNHNS and CDR2 SASEGT come from the germline V gene. The CDR3 is made up of 17 amino acids. With 2 bases removed from V and 5 bases from J, the gap between germline ends came to 21 bases. The CDR3 spells CASSEWGSTAGHETQYF. DNA for the CDR3: TGTGCCAGCAGTGAATGGGGTTCAACGGCCGGTCACGAGACCCAGTACTTC.

The chain employs TRBV7-2 and TRBJ2-5; D may be TRBD2 (7 bases). Trimming left V 3 bases short and J 5 bases short, with 13 bases between. CDR3 length equals 14 residues. Germline-derived CDR1 and CDR2 are SGHTA and FQGNSA. CDR3 protein: CASSFPGGPETQYF. As DNA, the CDR3 is TGTGCCAGCAGCTTTCCCGGGGGGCCCGAGACCCAGTACTTC.

The chain links TRBV18 to TRBJ2-7; D is unclear. Per the germline V gene, CDR1 is KGHSH and CDR2 is LQKENI. This CDR3 has 13 residues. V was shortened by 3 bases and J by 4 bases, with 10 bases between the two germline ends. CDR3 DNA sequence: TGTGCCAGCTCACCCCGGAGTGCGTACGAGCAGTACTTC. Translating gives CASSPRSAYEQYF.

The chain carries TRBV11-2 and TRBJ2-5, with 7 positions matching TRBD1. The V and J ends lost 3 bases and 4 bases, in that order; junction bases with no gene match: 14. This CDR3 spans 17 amino acids. Germline CDR1 reads SGHAT; CDR2 reads FQNNGV. CDR3 bases: TGTGCCAGCAGCTTCTTAAAGACGACAGGGTTCGGAGAGACCCAGTACTTC. Translated: CASSFLKTTGFGETQYF. The full variable domain, in which reference TRBV11-2 and TRBJ2-5 provide the parts outside the CDR3, is EAGVAQSPRYKIIEKRQSVAFWCNPISGHATLYWYQQILGQGPKLLIQFQNNGVVDDSQLPKDRFSAERLKGVDSTLKIQPAKLEDSAVYLCASSFLKTTGFGETQYFGPGTRLLVL.

The V gene is TRBV7-2, the J gene TRBJ2-5; 8 positions agree with TRBD2. From germline, CDR1 is SGHTA and CDR2 FQGNSA. The CDR3 is 16 residues long. Trimming removed 4 bases from V and 5 bases from J; junction bases left unmatched: 12. The CDR3, as DNA: TGTGCCAGCAGCTCCCGTTCCGCGGGGGGCTTGGAGACCCAGTACTTC. Protein sequence: CASSSRSAGGLETQYF. Full variable domain (rest looked up from reference TRBV7-2 and TRBJ2-5): GAGVSQSPSNKVTEKGKDVELRCDPISGHTALYWYRQSLGQGLEFLIYFQGNSAPDKSGLPSDRFSAERTGGSVSTLTIQRTQQEDSAVYLCASSSRSAGGLETQYFGPGTRLLVL.

This clone has just one count. The chain is built from TRBV7-3 and TRBJ2-2; D could derive from TRBD1 or TRBD2 (6 bases each). Trimming pared 5 bases from V and 0 bases from J, leaving 10 bases between. The CDR3 has 15 amino acids. The germline V gene has CDR1 SGHTA and CDR2 FQGTGA. The CDR3 DNA sequence: TGTGCCAGCAGCCGGGGGCACTCGAACACCGGGGAGCTGTTTTTT. Translation: CASSRGHSNTGELFF.

The CDR3 protein is CASSYMATGTEAFF. The CDR3 nucleotides read TGTGCCAGCAGTTACATGGCAACCGGGACTGAAGCTTTCTTT. The chain recombines TRBV6-5 with TRBJ1-1; D is unresolved. Germline values: CDR1 MNHEY, CDR2 SVGAGI. Trimming took off 2 bases at V and 5 bases at J, with 12 bases between the two ends. The CDR3 has 14 residues.

V and J are TRBV10-3 and TRBJ2-7; TRBD1 is a possible D gene (6 bases). There are 13 residues in the CDR3. Germline V gene data show CDR1 as ENHRY and CDR2 as SYGVKD. V was shortened by 5 bases and J by 3 bases, with 11 bases between the two germline ends. The CDR3 protein is CAISPRDIYEQYF. In DNA, the CDR3 is TGTGCCATCAGTCCCCGGGACATCTACGAGCAGTACTTC.

This chain uses TRBV7-2 with TRBJ2-5; possibly TRBD1 for D (8 bases). The CDR3 loop spans 15 amino acids. Germline V gene data show CDR1 as SGHTA and CDR2 as FQGNSA. V gave up 6 bases and J gave up 1 base, with 15 bases separating them. As DNA, the CDR3 is TGTGCCAGCAGAACGGGGGGACAGGCCCAAGAGACCCAGTACTTC. This translates into CASRTGGQAQETQYF. Full variable domain (remainder filled in from reference TRBV7-2 and TRBJ2-5): GAGVSQSPSNKVTEKGKDVELRCDPISGHTALYWYRQSLGQGLEFLIYFQGNSAPDKSGLPSDRFSAERTGGSVSTLTIQRTQQEDSAVYLCASRTGGQAQETQYFGPGTRLLVL.

The chain carries TRBV7-9 and TRBJ1-2, with 11 bases lining up with TRBD1. J lost 5 bases, V lost 5 bases, and 13 bases had no gene match. The CDR3 is 17 amino acids. Looked up from germline, CDR1 is SEHNR and CDR2 is FQNEAQ (reference sequence). CDR3 nucleotides: TGTGCCAGCAGCCTAGGGGGCCCGGACAGGGGGCAGTATGGCTACACCTTC. Its translation: CASSLGGPDRGQYGYTF.

The chain is built from TRBV29-1 and TRBJ2-1, with 7 bases matching TRBD1. Germline CDR1 reads SQVTM; CDR2 reads ANQGSEA. The V gene end was trimmed by 3 bases and the J gene end by 8 bases; junction bases not matched to a gene: 4. The CDR3 covers 12 residues. CDR3 region: CSVDRQGYEQFF. In DNA, the CDR3 is TGCAGCGTTGATAGACAGGGCTATGAGCAGTTCTTC.

This chain links TRBV28 with TRBJ1-2; 7 bases line up with TRBD1. CDR1 MDHEN and CDR2 SYDVKM come from the germline V gene. The CDR3 is made up of 14 amino acids. The junction had 3 bases not matched to a gene; V was cut back by 3 bases and J by 2 bases. The DNA for the CDR3 is TGTGCCAGCAGTTTCGAGGGACAGAACTATGGCTACACCTTC. It specifies CASSFEGQNYGYTF.

This sequence joins TRBV5-1 and TRBJ2-2; D perhaps matches TRBD1 (5 bases). The CDR3 is made up of 13 amino acids. Trimming took 4 bases from V and 5 from J, leaving 9 bases between them. Germline V gene data show CDR1 as SGHRS and CDR2 as YFSETQ. DNA for the CDR3: TGCGCCAGCAGCCTGACAGTTACCGGGGAGCTGTTTTTT. Protein sequence: CASSLTVTGELFF.